These 6 T cell receptor beta chains came from one sample sequenced in a study of OX40 agonist ivuxolimab in advanced cancers. Sequencing was performed with immunoSEQ multiplex PCR; in TCRdb, only in-frame clones are kept and a portion is missing. Altogether tens of thousands of clones are present, approximately 91% being singletons, with the ten largest covering 5.5% to 8.5%. Sequencing was performed on CD4+ or CD8+ T cells sorted from blood, taken in a trial of the OX40 agonist ivuxolimab. The origin of the receptors is an adult with an advanced solid tumor such as melanoma, head and neck, liver or kidney cancer.

The gene calls are TRBV6-5 and TRBJ1-6; no reliable D call. The V gene lost 7 bases and the J gene lost 0 bases, with 7 bases spanning the gap. Looked up from germline, CDR1 is MNHEY and CDR2 is SVGAGI. The CDR3 consists of 14 residues. Written as DNA, the CDR3 is TGTGCCAGCAAGCAGAGCTCCTATAATTCACCCCTCCACTTT. Encoded protein: CASKQSSYNSPLHF.

V and J are TRBV29-1 and TRBJ2-7; TRBD2 aligns across 7 bases. Per germline, CDR1 SQVTM and CDR2 ANQGSEA. The CDR3 covers 13 residues. V shed 7 bases, J shed 6 bases, and the junction held 12 bases outside the gene matches. The CDR3 DNA reads as TGCAGCGCCCGACCTGGCGGGGGAGGCGAGCAGTACTTC. Its translation is CSARPGGGGEQYF.

The chain joins TRBV30 to TRBJ1-2; D unclear. The CDR3 length is 13 residues. The V gene's germline CDR1 is GTSNPN and CDR2 SVGIG (reference sequence). Trimming shortened V by 5 bases and J by 2 bases, and 12 bases separated the two germline ends. This chain's CDR3 is CAWGLGGNYGYTF. In DNA form, the CDR3 reads TGTGCCTGGGGCCTCGGAGGGAACTATGGCTACACCTTC.

J is TRBJ1-2 and V is TRBV6-1; no reliable D call. Looked up from germline, CDR1 is MNHNS and CDR2 is SASEGT. The CDR3 is made up of 13 amino acids. V shed 2 bases and J shed 7 bases, with 11 bases lying between them. CDR3 protein: CASSERPGFGYTF. The CDR3 nucleotides are TGTGCCAGCAGTGAACGGCCAGGCTTTGGCTACACCTTC.

This clone was found a few times. The V call is TRBV5-1, the J call TRBJ2-1, with D possibly matching TRBD1 (5 bases). In germline, CDR1 is SGHRS, CDR2 YFSETQ. Trimming removed 0 bases from V and 8 bases from J, with 6 bases in between. This CDR3 region has 12 residues. CDR3 sequence (DNA): TGCGCCAGCAGCTTGGAGGGGTATGAGCAGTTCTTC. As protein: CASSLEGYEQFF.

This chain joins TRBV4-1 and TRBJ1-4; D remains ambiguous. The CDR3 covers 15 residues. V gave up 0 bases and J gave up 5 bases, with 10 bases separating them. From germline, CDR1 is MGHRA and CDR2 YSYEKL. DNA for the CDR3: TGCGCCAGCAGCCAAGATTTTGAGACAAATGAAAAACTGTTTTTT. It translates to CASSQDFETNEKLFF.